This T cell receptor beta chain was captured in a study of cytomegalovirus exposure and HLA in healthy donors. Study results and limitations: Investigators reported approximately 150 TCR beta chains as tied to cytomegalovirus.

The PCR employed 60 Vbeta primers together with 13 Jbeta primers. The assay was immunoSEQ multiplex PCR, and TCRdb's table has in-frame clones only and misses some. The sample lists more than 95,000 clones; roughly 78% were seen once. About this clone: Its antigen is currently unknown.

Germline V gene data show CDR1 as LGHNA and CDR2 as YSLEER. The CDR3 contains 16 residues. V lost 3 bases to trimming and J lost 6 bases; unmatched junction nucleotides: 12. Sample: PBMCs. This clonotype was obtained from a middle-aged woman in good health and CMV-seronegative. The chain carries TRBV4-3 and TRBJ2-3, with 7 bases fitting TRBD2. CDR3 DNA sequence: TGCGCCAGCAGCCAGGCGCGGGGTCTAGCGGACGATACGCAGTATTTT. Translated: CASSQARGLADDTQYF.